One and the same sample provided the 11 T cell receptor beta chains below, sequenced in a study of T-cell reconstitution after alpha-beta-depleted transplantation in children. TCRbeta library preparation incorporated unique molecular identifiers. TCRdb redid the calling of the PCR reads with MiXCR, one entry per CDR3 protein. The table includes some 300,000 distinct CDR3 sequences, around 10% detected once. The input for sequencing was PBMCs, taken before TCRalphabeta/CD19-depleted stem cell transplant. Receptors were obtained from a boy under two years old with acute myeloid leukemia, due to receive a stem cell transplant.

The rearrangement joins TRBV29-1 to TRBJ1-1; D perhaps matches TRBD1 (5 bases). This CDR3 region has 13 residues. V was trimmed by 4 bases and J by 5 bases, leaving 14 bases between them. Per germline, CDR1 SQVTM and CDR2 ANQGSEA. CDR3 region: CSVGGGEKTEAFF. CDR3 DNA: TGCAGCGTTGGCGGAGGGGAGAAAACTGAAGCTTTCTTT.

This clonotype was recorded at least ten times. The genes are TRBV7-2 and TRBJ2-7; TRBD1 agrees at 10 bases. V was pared by 5 bases and J by 4 bases, with 5 bases of the junction left unmatched. This CDR3 has 14 residues. The germline V gene encodes CDR1 SGHTA and CDR2 FQGNSA. The CDR3 spells CASSPWDRGYEQYF. CDR3 coding DNA: TGTGCCAGCAGCCCCTGGGACAGGGGTTACGAGCAGTACTTC.

As to this clonotype: This sequence may be a read error, since a much larger clone differs from it by one base. In DNA form, the CDR3 reads TGTGCCAGCAGCTTAACCCCAACCAATGAGCAGTACTTC. Its translation: CASSLTPTNEQYF. The V call is TRBV7-2, the J call TRBJ2-1; D gene uncertain. The J call may be wrong; the DNA end is better matched by TRBJ2-7. The CDR3 is 13 amino acids. Germline V CDR1 and CDR2: SGHTA, FQGNSA.

This clonotype was counted many times. This sequence joins TRBV28 and TRBJ2-2; D call uncertain. Trimming pared 2 bases from V and 2 bases from J, leaving 6 bases between. Per the germline V gene, CDR1 is MDHEN and CDR2 is SYDVKM. The CDR3 has 14 amino acids. CDR3 bases: TGTGCCAGCAGTTTAATGGGAAACACCGGGGAGCTGTTTTTT. Translation gives CASSLMGNTGELFF. Drawing the rest from reference TRBV28 and TRBJ2-2, the complete variable domain is DVKVTQSSRYLVKRTGEKVFLECVQDMDHENMFWYRQDPGLGLRLIYFSYDVKMKEKGDIPEGYSVSREKKERFSLILESASTNQTSMYLCASSLMGNTGELFFGEGSRLTVL.

This clonotype was seen ten or more times. J is TRBJ2-5 and V is TRBV10-3; 8 bases are a match to TRBD1. Germline CDR1 and CDR2: ENHRY and SYGVKD. J lost 5 bases, V lost 0 bases, and 2 bases had no gene match. CDR3 length: 14 amino acids. The CDR3 here is CAISESWDRETQYF. The CDR3 DNA follows: TGTGCCATCAGTGAGTCGTGGGACAGGGAGACCCAGTACTTC.

This clonotype has a count of ten or more. The V and J genes are TRBV28 and TRBJ1-4; no firm D call. The CDR3 extends over 13 amino acids. Germline CDR1 MDHEN, CDR2 SYDVKM. V was shortened by 10 bases and J by 8 bases, with 17 bases between the two germline ends. The CDR3, as DNA: TGTGCCACACAGAGGGCGCGGAAAGAAAAACTGTTTTTT. Translated: CATQRARKEKLFF.

Many counts were recorded for this clonotype. The chain employs TRBV4-2 and TRBJ2-2; no reliable D call. The CDR3 contains 12 residues. Germline loops: CDR1 LGHNA, CDR2 YNFKEQ. V was cut by 1 base and J by 4 bases, with 1 base left in between. The DNA for the CDR3 is TGTGCCAGCAGCCAAGCCACCGGGGAGCTGTTTTTT. It codes for CASSQATGELFF.

This clonotype appeared a few times. This may stem from a read error, because a much larger clone lies one nucleotide away. The rearrangement links TRBV29-1 to TRBJ2-2; 7 positions match TRBD1. The germline V gene has CDR1 SQVTM and CDR2 ANQGSEA. CDR3 length: 13 amino acids. Trimming removed 8 bases from V and 4 bases from J; junction bases left unmatched: 7. The CDR3 DNA follows: TGCAGCTCGACAGGGTCGAGCACCGGGGAGCTGTTTTTT. Its translation: CSSTGSSTGELFF.

This clonotype has a count of ten or more. V usage is TRBV21-1 and J usage is TRBJ2-7; the table's D gene call, TRBD1, was not cross checked with the DNA. TRBV21-1 is recorded as a pseudogene. CDR3 length equals 14 residues. CDR3 coding DNA: TGTGCCAGTATTCTGGGACAGGTCCCCTACGAGCAGTACTTC. It is translated as CASILGQVPYEQYF.

The CDR3 sequence is CASSLTPQGRKEQYF. The CDR3 DNA reads TGTGCCAGCAGCTTAACACCACAGGGTCGTAAGGAGCAGTACTTC. The chain carries TRBV7-9 and TRBJ2-7; D perhaps matches TRBD1 (6 bases). From germline, CDR1 is SEHNR and CDR2 FQNEAQ (reference sequence). CDR3 size: 15 residues. V lost 2 bases, J lost 7 bases, and 18 bases lay in between.

For the CDR3, the DNA is TGCAGTCAAGACGCCGGACTAGCGGGACGATACAATGAGCAGTTCTTC. It specifies CSQDAGLAGRYNEQFF. The chain employs TRBV20-1 and TRBJ2-1, with 12 bases fitting TRBD2. The CDR3 sequence is 16 residues long. CDR1 is DFQATT, CDR2 SNEGSKA, per germline (reference sequence). The V and J ends lost 8 bases and 4 bases, in that order; junction bases with no gene match: 12.